These T cell receptor beta chains were read from a single sample in a study of T cell responses to AZD1222 COVID-19 vaccine. Assay: immunoSEQ multiplex PCR; the TCRdb copy retains only in-frame clones and omits some. The table shows about 120,000 clones, with over 80% occurring only once. The specimen comprised peripheral blood, sampled on day 0 of AZD1222 vaccination. These TCRs come from an adult in good health. CDR3s include the opening cysteine and the closing phenylalanine or tryptophan. A D gene is named only where the DNA matches it firmly. For some rows the clone size is stated as once, few or many, or as a class when expanded; others skip it.

clone_size j_call d_call v_call cdr3_aa cdr3_nt
NA TRBJ1-2 TRBD1 TRBV7-8 CASSLALGSGQAYGYTF TGTGCCAGCAGCTTAGCGCTGGGATCGGGACAGGCCTATGGCTACACCTTC
NA TRBJ2-4 TRBD2 TRBV4-1 CASSQGGQRGGGNIQYF TGCGCCAGCAGCCAAGGGGGCCAGCGGGGTGGTGGGAACATTCAGTACTTC
NA TRBJ1-1 TRBD1 TRBV5-8 CASSMDRGGTEAFF TGTGCCAGCAGCATGGACAGGGGTGGAACTGAAGCTTTCTTT
NA TRBJ1-1 NA TRBV3-1/TRBV3-2 CASSQSGTQNTEAFF TGTGCCAGCAGCCAGTCAGGCACCCAGAACACTGAAGCTTTCTTT
NA TRBJ1-1 TRBD1 TRBV5-1 CASSGVGQGAIEAFF TGCGCCAGCAGCGGGGTGGGACAGGGGGCAATTGAAGCTTTCTTT
few TRBJ2-3 TRBD1 TRBV4-3 CASSWGMTGGLNTQYF TGCGCCAGCAGCTGGGGGATGACAGGGGGATTGAATACGCAGTATTTT
NA TRBJ2-1 NA TRBV9 CASSVASPSYNEQFF TGTGCCAGCAGCGTAGCTAGTCCCTCCTACAATGAGCAGTTCTTC
NA TRBJ1-1 TRBD1 TRBV6-2/TRBV6-3 CASSRGTGRSTEAFF TGTGCCAGCAGCCGGGGGACAGGGAGGAGCACTGAAGCTTTCTTT
NA TRBJ2-1 NA TRBV6-5 CASIMGGTNEQFF TGTGCCAGCATCATGGGGGGAACAAATGAGCAGTTCTTC
NA TRBJ2-2 NA TRBV6-1 CASREDWPTMDGELFF TGTGCCAGCAGGGAAGACTGGCCCACAATGGACGGGGAGCTGTTTTTT
NA TRBJ1-5 NA TRBV6-5 CASSFREGQPQHF TGTGCCAGCAGCTTCAGGGAGGGTCAGCCCCAGCATTTT
NA TRBJ2-1 TRBD2 TRBV7-2 CASSSSGGQFF TGTGCCAGCAGCTCGTCGGGGGGTCAGTTCTTC
NA TRBJ1-5 TRBD1 TRBV19 CASNLVAGGQPQHF TGTGCCAGTAATCTGGTAGCAGGGGGTCAGCCCCAGCATTTT
NA TRBJ2-4 TRBD2 TRBV13 CASSLGREDIQYF TGTGCCAGCAGCTTAGGTCGGGAGGACATTCAGTACTTC
NA TRBJ2-1 NA TRBV29-1 CSVRLSSYNEQFF TGCAGCGTTCGACTAAGCTCCTACAATGAGCAGTTCTTC
NA TRBJ1-2 NA TRBV10-3 CAISGPGVGGYTF TGTGCCATCAGTGGTCCCGGCGTCGGCGGCTACACCTTC
NA TRBJ1-2 NA TRBV28 CASSVRSGGYTF TGTGCCAGCAGTGTTAGAAGTGGTGGCTACACCTTC
NA TRBJ1-5 TRBD1 TRBV6-2/TRBV6-3 CASSVHRTGDQPQHF TGTGCCAGCAGTGTCCACCGGACAGGTGATCAGCCCCAGCATTTT
NA TRBJ2-3 TRBD2 TRBV7-8 CATRSKRGGGGDTQYF TGTGCCACCCGTTCTAAGCGGGGGGGCGGGGGAGATACGCAGTATTTT
NA TRBJ1-2 TRBD1 TRBV7-2 CASIQEGTGYGYTF TGTGCCAGCATCCAAGAGGGGACAGGTTATGGCTACACCTTC
NA TRBJ1-3 NA TRBV5-6 CASSFSGANGNTIYF TGTGCCAGCAGCTTTTCCGGGGCTAATGGAAACACCATATATTTT
NA TRBJ1-5 NA TRBV7-8 CASSLGAVNQPQHF TGTGCCAGCAGCTTAGGGGCAGTTAATCAGCCCCAGCATTTT
NA TRBJ1-3 TRBD1 TRBV28 CASSLRQGSGNTIYF TGTGCCAGCAGCTTACGACAGGGTAGCGGAAACACCATATATTTT
NA TRBJ2-1 NA TRBV5-1 CASSLANGERYNEQFF TGCGCCAGCAGCTTGGCCAACGGGGAACGCTACAATGAGCAGTTCTTC
NA TRBJ2-1 TRBD1 TRBV28 CASSKSTGALYNEQFF TGTGCCAGCAGTAAATCGACAGGGGCCCTCTACAATGAGCAGTTCTTC
NA TRBJ1-2 NA TRBV11-2 CASSPRQGGYTF TGTGCCAGCAGCCCAAGGCAGGGAGGCTACACCTTC
NA TRBJ1-1 NA TRBV18 CASSRDQNTEAFF TGTGCCAGCTCACGGGACCAGAACACTGAAGCTTTCTTT
NA TRBJ1-1 NA TRBV9 CASSVVGGTNTEAFF TGTGCCAGCAGCGTAGTAGGGGGAACGAACACTGAAGCTTTCTTT
medium-sized TRBJ2-7 NA TRBV2 CASTLVGGSYEQYF TGTGCCAGCACGTTGGTTGGGGGGTCCTACGAGCAGTACTTC
NA TRBJ1-2 TRBD1 TRBV6-1 CASSEGGTGGNYYGYTF TGTGCCAGCAGTGAAGGAGGGACAGGGGGTAACTACTATGGCTACACCTTC
NA TRBJ1-5 TRBD1 TRBV24-1 CATSDARDRSAQHF TGTGCCACCAGTGATGCCCGGGACAGGTCTGCCCAGCATTTT
NA TRBJ2-7 NA TRBV27 CASSLAAGFEQYF TGTGCCAGCAGTTTAGCTGCGGGGTTCGAGCAGTACTTC
NA TRBJ1-2 NA TRBV12-3/TRBV12-4 CASKITSNYGYTF TGTGCCAGCAAGATCACATCTAACTATGGCTACACCTTC
NA TRBJ1-2 NA TRBV3-1/TRBV3-2 CASSQDGRSYGYTF TGTGCCAGCAGCCAAGATGGTCGTAGCTATGGCTACACCTTC
NA TRBJ1-2 TRBD1 TRBV7-2 CASSLHLQGEGYGYTF TGTGCCAGCAGCCTCCATTTGCAGGGGGAGGGCTATGGCTACACCTTC
NA TRBJ1-1 NA TRBV7-2 CASSWVGVNTEAFF TGTGCCAGCAGCTGGGTGGGGGTGAACACTGAAGCTTTCTTT
NA TRBJ2-1 NA TRBV30 CAWSPLLYNEQFF TGTGCCTGGAGTCCCCTCTTATACAATGAGCAGTTCTTC